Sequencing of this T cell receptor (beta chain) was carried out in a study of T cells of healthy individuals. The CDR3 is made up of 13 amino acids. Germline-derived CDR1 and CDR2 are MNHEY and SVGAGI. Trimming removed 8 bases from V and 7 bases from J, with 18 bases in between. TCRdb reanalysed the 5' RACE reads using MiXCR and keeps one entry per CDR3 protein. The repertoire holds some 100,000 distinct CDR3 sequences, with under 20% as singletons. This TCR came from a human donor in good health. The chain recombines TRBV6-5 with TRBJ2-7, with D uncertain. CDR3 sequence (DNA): TGTGCCAGCCTAGACCTTGGCTCGAGGGAGCAGTACTTC. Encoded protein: CASLDLGSREQYF.